These 25 T cell receptor beta chains were all obtained from the same sample, sequenced in a study of early T cells in non-severe SARS-CoV-2 infection. MiXCR, applied by TCRdb to the 5' RACE reads, yields one record per CDR3 protein. This sample yields approximately 70,000 distinct CDR3 sequences, of which approximately 13% are seen a single time; roughly 1.3% belongs to the top ten. Sequenced: whole blood. These receptors all stem from an adult who was a healthcare worker with PCR-confirmed SARS-CoV-2 infection or an uninfected control (not recorded which).

This clonotype appeared many times. The rearrangement joins TRBV7-9 to TRBJ2-3; D is uncertain. V lost 3 bases to trimming and J lost 2 bases, with 3 bases between them. This CDR3 has 12 residues. The V gene's germline CDR1 is SEHNR and CDR2 FQNEAQ (reference sequence). The CDR3 protein is CASSFPTDTQYF. CDR3 in DNA: TGTGCCAGCAGCTTCCCCACAGATACGCAGTATTTT.

The rearrangement links TRBV21-1 to TRBJ2-7; the tabulated D call, TRBD1, remains unverified against the DNA. TRBV21-1 is reported as a pseudogene. This CDR3 contains 13 residues. The CDR3 protein is CASSKEGEYEQYF. The DNA for the CDR3 is TGTGCCAGCAGCAAAGAAGGGGAGTACGAGCAGTACTTC.

This clonotype has just one count. This chain connects TRBV7-2 to TRBJ2-5, with D possibly matching TRBD2 (5 bases). Germline CDR1 reads SGHTA; CDR2 reads FQGNSA. This CDR3 region has 12 residues. V lost 4 bases, J lost 2 bases, and 5 bases lay in between. CDR3 residues: CASSWTQETQYF. Here the CDR3 DNA reads TGTGCCAGCAGCTGGACTCAAGAGACCCAGTACTTC.

The V call is TRBV20-1, the J call TRBJ1-6; D is unresolved. Germline V gene lookup returns CDR1 DFQATT and CDR2 SNEGSKA (reference sequence). Trimming removed 5 bases from V and 7 bases from J, with 15 bases in between. The CDR3 is made up of 14 amino acids. Here the CDR3 DNA reads TGCAGTGCTCGAATCCACGGTCTCAATTCACCCCTCCACTTT. Its protein product is CSARIHGLNSPLHF.

The chain links TRBV12-3 or TRBV12-4 to TRBJ1-2; 8 bases map to TRBD1. This CDR3 has 15 amino acids. J lost 1 base, V lost 9 bases, and 10 bases had no gene match. This chain's CDR3 is CASGLTGDHNYGYTF. Written as DNA, the CDR3 is TGTGCCAGTGGTCTGACAGGGGACCATAACTATGGCTACACCTTC.

This clonotype came up once. The chain joins TRBV4-3 to TRBJ2-3; 7 bases match TRBD2. The CDR3 covers 17 residues. Trimming at V came to 5 bases and at J to 1 base, leaving 12 bases not matched to a gene. The germline V gene encodes CDR1 LGHNA and CDR2 YSLEER. CDR3 sequence (DNA): TGCGCCAGCAGCTCCCGACACACTAGCGTCGGCACAGATACGCAGTATTTT. It encodes CASSSRHTSVGTDTQYF.

This sequence joins TRBV6-5 and TRBJ2-7, with no clear D. The CDR3 is 16 residues long. V lost 6 bases and J lost 0, with 18 bases in between. In germline, CDR1 is MNHEY, CDR2 SVGAGI. The CDR3, as DNA: TGTGCCAGCAGCCTGGGTTCCGTACTACACTCCTACGAGCAGTACTTC. Translated, it gives CASSLGSVLHSYEQYF.

This clonotype was found many times. The V and J genes are TRBV2 and TRBJ1-2, with D perhaps matching TRBD1 (6 bases). V was trimmed by 6 bases and J by 7 bases, leaving 12 bases between them. This CDR3 spans 12 amino acids. Looked up from germline, CDR1 is SNHLY and CDR2 is FYNNEI. The DNA for the CDR3 is TGTGCCAGCAGGCCTACAGGGTTTGGCTACACCTTC. It encodes CASRPTGFGYTF.

This clonotype was detected many times. The chain has TRBV12-3 or TRBV12-4 and TRBJ1-2; 9 bases line up with TRBD1. V shed 4 bases and J 6 bases; nucleotides not matched to a gene: 9. The CDR3 is 15 amino acids. CDR3 DNA sequence: TGTGCCAGCAGTTCCCCGGGACAGGGTTATAATGGCTACACCTTC. Translation gives CASSSPGQGYNGYTF.

This clonotype was seen at least ten times. This chain joins TRBV30 and TRBJ2-7; D ambiguous. CDR1 and CDR2 (germline): GTSNPN, SVGIG (reference sequence). Deletions cut 2 bases from V and 5 bases from J, with 13 bases between. This CDR3 comprises 13 residues. The CDR3 region has the DNA TGTGCCTGGAGTAGGGATGGTGCCCACGAGCAGTACTTC. This codes for CAWSRDGAHEQYF. The whole variable domain, remainder taken from reference TRBV30 and TRBJ2-7, is SQTIHQWPATLVQPVGSPLSLECTVEGTSNPNLYWYRQAAGRGLQLLFYSVGIGQISSEVPQNLSASRPQDRQFILSSKKLLLSDSGFYLCAWSRDGAHEQYFGPGTRLTVT.

This clonotype occurred many times. The chain uses TRBV15 and TRBJ2-1; a possible D gene is TRBD1 (5 bases). The V end lost 4 bases, the J end lost 3 bases, and 7 bases lay between the germline ends. Germline V gives CDR1 LNHNV, CDR2 YYDKDF (reference sequence). CDR3 length equals 13 residues. The CDR3 coding sequence is TGTGCCACCAGCAAGGACAACTACAATGAGCAGTTCTTC. Protein product: CATSKDNYNEQFF.

This clonotype was picked up many times. The chain carries TRBV19 and TRBJ2-7; D ambiguous. The CDR3 spans 15 residues. Germline CDR1 reads LNHDA; CDR2 reads SQIVND (reference sequence). V gave up 6 bases and J gave up 0 bases, with 15 bases separating them. CDR3 amino acids: CASRPAYLSSYEQYF. CDR3 DNA: TGTGCCAGTAGACCCGCGTACCTGAGCTCCTACGAGCAGTACTTC.

This clonotype occurred a few times. The rearrangement links TRBV6-1 to TRBJ2-7; 7 positions match TRBD1. The germline V gene encodes CDR1 MNHNS and CDR2 SASEGT. V was clipped by 6 bases and J by 2 bases; unmatched bases: 4. The CDR3 spans 13 residues. The CDR3 coding sequence is TGTGCCAGCAGACTGGGACAGACCTACGAGCAGTACTTC. This sequence encodes CASRLGQTYEQYF.

This clonotype was counted between two and nine times. The chain joins TRBV29-1 to TRBJ1-1; 9 nucleotides line up with TRBD1. V shed 6 bases and J 7 bases; nucleotides not matched to a gene: 9. The CDR3 consists of 13 residues. In germline, CDR1 is SQVTM, CDR2 ANQGSEA. CDR3 sequence (DNA): TGCAGCGTGGCAGGACAGGGGCCCTTTGAAGCTTTCTTT. Amino acid sequence: CSVAGQGPFEAFF.

The sample holds many counts of this clonotype. The V and J genes are TRBV12-3 or TRBV12-4 and TRBJ1-5; TRBD1 might be the D (6 bases). V shed 5 bases and J shed 7 bases, with 12 bases lying between them. This CDR3 has 13 amino acids. DNA for the CDR3: TGTGCCAGCAGTCCCGGGGGCGAACAGCCCCAGCATTTT. This encodes CASSPGGEQPQHF.

This sequence joins TRBV7-9 and TRBJ2-2; TRBD2 agrees at 10 bases. The germline V gene encodes CDR1 SEHNR and CDR2 FQNEAQ (reference sequence). CDR3 length: 19 amino acids. V lost 3 bases and J lost 1; bases outside the gene matches: 11. The CDR3 region is CASSLTHIRLAGNTGELFF. The CDR3 nucleotides are TGTGCCAGCAGCTTGACTCACATAAGACTAGCGGGGAACACCGGGGAGCTGTTTTTT.

This clonotype was detected only a few times. The chain joins TRBV9 to TRBJ2-7; the D is unclear. The V gene's germline CDR1 is SGDLS and CDR2 YYNGEE. The CDR3 extends over 14 amino acids. V was trimmed by 1 base and J by 4 bases, leaving 12 bases between them. CDR3 sequence (DNA): TGTGCCAGCAGCGTATCTTATTGGGGTTACGAGCAGTACTTC. This translates into CASSVSYWGYEQYF.

Ten or more counts support this clonotype. The gene calls are TRBV5-4 and TRBJ2-3, with D perhaps TRBD2 (5 bases). CDR3 length: 15 amino acids. The germline V and J ends were trimmed by 7 bases and 6 bases, with 21 bases remaining between them. Germline V gene data show CDR1 as SGHNT and CDR2 as YYREEE (reference sequence). The CDR3 is CASHVTGKKGDTQYF. The CDR3 coding sequence is TGTGCCAGCCATGTAACGGGGAAAAAAGGGGATACGCAGTATTTT.

This clonotype was seen more than once but under ten times. The chain uses TRBV21-1 and TRBJ2-7. TRBV21-1 is a known pseudogene. The CDR3 has 13 residues. CDR3 loop: CASPCRFHYEQYF. Written as DNA, the CDR3 is TGTGCCAGCCCGTGCCGGTTCCACTACGAGCAGTACTTC.

This clonotype was observed many times. V is TRBV12-3 or TRBV12-4 and J is TRBJ1-2; D is uncertain. V was trimmed by 6 bases and J by 7 bases, leaving 15 bases between them. The CDR3 extends over 13 amino acids. CDR3: CASSRTREAGYTF. In DNA form, the CDR3 reads TGTGCCAGCAGCCGTACCCGGGAGGCTGGCTACACCTTC.

DNA of the CDR3: TGTGCCAGCAGTTTGCAGGGAGTCAATCAGCCCCAGCATTTT. Its translation: CASSLQGVNQPQHF. The chain uses TRBV27 and TRBJ1-5; D might be TRBD1 (5 bases). Germline lookup yields CDR1 MNHEY and CDR2 SMNVEV (reference sequence). V lost 3 bases and J lost 3, with 9 bases in between. This CDR3 is built from 14 residues.

The J gene is TRBJ2-2, the V gene TRBV29-1, with 8 bases identical to TRBD2. From germline, CDR1 is SQVTM and CDR2 ANQGSEA. V shed 0 bases and J 1 base; nucleotides not matched to a gene: 4. The CDR3 loop spans 16 amino acids. In DNA form, the CDR3 reads TGCAGCGTTGAAGATAGCGGGGAAAGGAACACCGGGGAGCTGTTTTTT. This codes for CSVEDSGERNTGELFF.

This clonotype occurred many times. The chain links TRBV11-2 to TRBJ2-7; weak D call: TRBD2 (6 bases). The CDR3 length is 15 residues. The germline V gene has CDR1 SGHAT and CDR2 FQNNGV. The V end was cut by 5 bases, the J end by 1 base, with 15 bases between. CDR3 sequence reads: CASSPGTRGSYEQYF. The CDR3 nucleotides read TGTGCCAGCAGCCCTGGGACCCGGGGGTCCTACGAGCAGTACTTC.

This clonotype occurred many times. The chain employs TRBV30 and TRBJ1-1; possible D gene TRBD1, 5 bases. V shed 0 bases and J shed 2 bases, with 10 bases lying between them. The CDR3 is 14 amino acids. From germline, CDR1 is GTSNPN and CDR2 SVGIG (reference sequence). Here the CDR3 reads CAWSVAGLNTEAFF. The CDR3 nucleotides read TGTGCCTGGAGTGTAGCAGGGCTAAACACTGAAGCTTTCTTT.

The chain joins TRBV12-3 or TRBV12-4 to TRBJ2-3; TRBD2 might be the D (5 bases). With 2 bases removed from V and 5 bases from J, the gap between germline ends came to 11 bases. The CDR3 has 14 residues. This CDR3 reads CASSLLLARDTQYF. The CDR3 coding sequence is TGTGCCAGCAGTTTACTGCTAGCAAGAGATACGCAGTATTTT.